A selection of T cell receptor beta chains follows, all from one sample in a study of blood T cell repertoires in COVID-19. Repertoires were generated with immunoSEQ multiplex PCR, while TCRdb's copy carries only in-frame clones and drops some. The repertoire holds some 250,000 clones, with roughly 91% as singletons. Sequenced material: PBMCs or T cells enriched from blood (not recorded which). These receptors all stem from a middle-aged man who had recovered from COVID-19. CDR3s leave out the opening cysteine and the closing phenylalanine or tryptophan. Fields, in order: V gene, clone size, J gene, CDR3 protein. The listing skips clone size in some rows; elsewhere it reads once, few, many or a size class.

>TRBV4-1|few|TRBJ2-1
ASSITGTSGGSSSYNEQF
>TRBV3-1/TRBV3-2|-|TRBJ1-3
ASSQVNLRGPRWGNTIY
>TRBV5-1|few|TRBJ2-7
ASSFSRDYEQY
>TRBV5-1|-|TRBJ1-3
ASSVRDNTLGNTIY
>TRBV15|-|TRBJ2-7
ATSRDKGTGTYEQY
>TRBV6-5|-|TRBJ1-5
ASSQSGGNQPQH
>TRBV4-3|few|TRBJ2-1
ASSQDLSQLAGGNEQF
>TRBV4-3|-|TRBJ2-2
ASSQDPLAGHTGELF
>TRBV6-5|-|TRBJ2-7
ASSYGTSESYEQY
>TRBV28|-|TRBJ1-1
ASSPPSRVGTEAF
>TRBV11-2|-|TRBJ2-7
ASSPGTSGNSYEQY
>TRBV25-1|-|TRBJ1-2
ASSEYGAGRNYGYT
>TRBV19|-|TRBJ2-1
ASSKGQGAYNEQF
>TRBV5-4|-|TRBJ2-3
ASSSNRGVEVHTQY
>TRBV9|-|TRBJ2-5
ASSVAVLAGGVGETQY
>TRBV19|-|TRBJ2-2
ASSWGGAAGELF
>TRBV11-2|-|TRBJ1-1
ASSLEPPCPLQGQRAF
>TRBV10-2|-|TRBJ1-1
ASSEYGAAEAF
>TRBV29-1|-|TRBJ1-1
SVERQKNTEAF
>TRBV4-1|once|TRBJ1-4
ASSRRGGNEKLF
>TRBV7-9|-|TRBJ1-1
ASSLMGTGDPEAF
>TRBV5-1|-|TRBJ1-1
ASSLLTGDTTEAF
>TRBV6-5|-|TRBJ1-5
ASSIDRGNNQPQH
>TRBV7-9|-|TRBJ1-4
ASSLGQGGEKLF
>TRBV7-6|-|TRBJ2-1
ASSLERDSYNEQF
>TRBV4-1|few|TRBJ2-1
ASSQPQGYNEQF
>TRBV6-1|-|TRBJ1-4
ASSGTGGEKLF
>TRBV30|-|TRBJ1-2
AWKTGPHNYGYT